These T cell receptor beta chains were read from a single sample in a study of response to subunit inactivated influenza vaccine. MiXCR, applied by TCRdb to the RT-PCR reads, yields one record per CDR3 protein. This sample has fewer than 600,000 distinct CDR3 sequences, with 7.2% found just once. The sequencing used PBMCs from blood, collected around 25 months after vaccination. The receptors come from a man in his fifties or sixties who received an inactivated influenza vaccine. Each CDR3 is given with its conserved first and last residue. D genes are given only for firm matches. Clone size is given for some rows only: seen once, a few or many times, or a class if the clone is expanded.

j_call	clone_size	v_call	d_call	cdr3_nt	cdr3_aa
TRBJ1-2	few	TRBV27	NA	TGTGCCAGCAGTCCCGCCGGGGGTGGGGGGAGCTATGGCTACACCTTC	CASSPAGGGGSYGYTF
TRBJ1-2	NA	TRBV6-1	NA	TGTGCCACGCATCCCTCCTATGGCTACACCTTC	CATHPSYGYTF
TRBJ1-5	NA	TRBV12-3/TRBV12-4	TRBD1	TGTGCCAGCAGTCCCTCGGACAGGCGGCAGCCCCAGCATTTT	CASSPSDRRQPQHF
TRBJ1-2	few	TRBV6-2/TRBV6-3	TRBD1	TGTGCCAGCAGCTCCGGGACAGGGGGCTACACCTTC	CASSSGTGGYTF
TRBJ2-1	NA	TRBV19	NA	TGTGCCAGTAGGAGTGGTTTCGCTGAGCAGTTCTTC	CASRSGFAEQFF
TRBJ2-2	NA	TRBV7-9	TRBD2	TGTGCCAGCAGCTTACTAGTAGCGGGCACCGGGGAGCTGTTTTTT	CASSLLVAGTGELFF
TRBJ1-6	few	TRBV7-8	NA	TGTGCCAGCAGCTTACAGGGACAAAATTCACCCCTCCACTTT	CASSLQGQNSPLHF
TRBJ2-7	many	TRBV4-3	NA	TGCGCCAGCAGCCAAGAGAGACAGACTACCTACGAGCAGTACTTC	CASSQERQTTYEQYF
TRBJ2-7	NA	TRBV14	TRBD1	TGTGCCAGCAGCCGGAGCCGGGGACAGTCCTACGAGCAGTACTTC	CASSRSRGQSYEQYF
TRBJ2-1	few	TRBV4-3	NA	TGCGCCAGCAGCCAAGAGGGCGGTCTTGAGCAGTTCTTC	CASSQEGGLEQFF
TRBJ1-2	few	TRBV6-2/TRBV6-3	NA	TGTGCCAGCGGACGGAACTATGGCTACACCTTC	CASGRNYGYTF
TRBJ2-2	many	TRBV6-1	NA	TGTGCCAGCAGTCGCCAAACAGGGTCCACCGGGGAGCTGTTTTTT	CASSRQTGSTGELFF
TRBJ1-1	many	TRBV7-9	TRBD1	TGTGCCAGCAGCTTATTCCCTAGGGACAGGGCAACTGAAGCTTTCTTT	CASSLFPRDRATEAFF
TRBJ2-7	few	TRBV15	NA	TGTGCCACCTCTGTGGGACCGCTCTACGAGCAGTACTTC	CATSVGPLYEQYF
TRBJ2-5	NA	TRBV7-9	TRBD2	TGTGCCAGCAGCTTATCCCCAAGCGGGAGGTGGGAGACCCAGTACTTC	CASSLSPSGRWETQYF
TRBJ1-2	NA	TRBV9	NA	TGTGCCAGCAGCGTAGAGGAAGGAAATGGCTACACCTTC	CASSVEEGNGYTF
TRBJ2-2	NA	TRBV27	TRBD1	TGTGCCACCCGAGCAGGGGGATCGAACACCGGGGAGCTGTTTTTT	CATRAGGSNTGELFF
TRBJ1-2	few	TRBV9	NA	TGTGCCAGCCAGGACCCCCTTGGGGCTGGCTACACCTTC	CASQDPLGAGYTF
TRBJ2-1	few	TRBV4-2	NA	TGTGCCAGCAGCCCTCAACACGGGTACAGCTCCTACAATGAGCAGTTCTTC	CASSPQHGYSSYNEQFF
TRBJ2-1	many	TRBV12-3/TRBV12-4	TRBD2	TGTGCCAGCAGTCTCTATAGCGGGGGGGCCTACAATGAGCAGTTCTTC	CASSLYSGGAYNEQFF
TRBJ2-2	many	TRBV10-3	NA	TGTGCCATCAGTGAGTCATTAAGGGTGAACACCGGGGAGCTGTTTTTT	CAISESLRVNTGELFF
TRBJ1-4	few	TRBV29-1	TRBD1	TGCAGCGTTGGGACAGGGTCGACTAATGAAAAACTGTTTTTT	CSVGTGSTNEKLFF
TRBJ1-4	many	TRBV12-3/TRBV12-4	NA	TGTGCCAGCAGTTTCACAGGTGCAACTAATGAAAAACTGTTTTTT	CASSFTGATNEKLFF